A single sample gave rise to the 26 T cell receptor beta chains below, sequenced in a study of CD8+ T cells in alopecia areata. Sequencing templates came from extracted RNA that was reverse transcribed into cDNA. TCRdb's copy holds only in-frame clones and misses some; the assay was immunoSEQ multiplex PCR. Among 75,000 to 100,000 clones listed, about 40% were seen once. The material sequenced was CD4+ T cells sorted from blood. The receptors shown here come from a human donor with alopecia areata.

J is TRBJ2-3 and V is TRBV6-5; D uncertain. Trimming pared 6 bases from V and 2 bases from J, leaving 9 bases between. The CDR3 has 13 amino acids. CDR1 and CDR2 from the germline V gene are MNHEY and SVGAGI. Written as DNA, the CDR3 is TGTGCCAGCAGCACGCCCCTCACAGATACGCAGTATTTT. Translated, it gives CASSTPLTDTQYF.

CDR3 nucleotide sequence: TGCGCCAGCACGGCACAGGGTAGACGGAACACTGAAGCTTTCTTT. It encodes CASTAQGRRNTEAFF. The rearrangement joins TRBV5-1 to TRBJ1-1; D is perhaps TRBD1 (6 bases). This CDR3 contains 15 residues. Germline V CDR1 and CDR2: SGHRS, YFSETQ. V was pared by 6 bases and J by 1 base, with 16 bases between.

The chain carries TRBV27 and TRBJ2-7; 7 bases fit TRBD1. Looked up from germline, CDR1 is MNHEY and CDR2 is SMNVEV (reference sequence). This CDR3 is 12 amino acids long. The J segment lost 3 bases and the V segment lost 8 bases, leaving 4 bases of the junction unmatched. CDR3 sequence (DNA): TGTGCCAGCTGGACAGGACGCTACGAGCAGTACTTC. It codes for CASWTGRYEQYF.

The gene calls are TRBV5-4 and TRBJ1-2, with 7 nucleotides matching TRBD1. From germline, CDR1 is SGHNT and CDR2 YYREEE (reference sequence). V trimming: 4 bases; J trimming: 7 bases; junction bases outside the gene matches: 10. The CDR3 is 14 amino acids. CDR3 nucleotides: TGTGCCAGCAGCCGTACAGGGGCTCGGCGTGGCTACACCTTC. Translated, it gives CASSRTGARRGYTF.

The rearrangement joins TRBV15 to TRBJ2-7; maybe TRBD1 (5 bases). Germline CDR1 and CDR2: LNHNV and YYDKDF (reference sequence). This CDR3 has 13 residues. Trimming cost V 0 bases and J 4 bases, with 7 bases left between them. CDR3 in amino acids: CATSRDRQYEQYF. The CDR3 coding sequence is TGTGCCACCAGCAGAGACCGACAGTACGAGCAGTACTTC.

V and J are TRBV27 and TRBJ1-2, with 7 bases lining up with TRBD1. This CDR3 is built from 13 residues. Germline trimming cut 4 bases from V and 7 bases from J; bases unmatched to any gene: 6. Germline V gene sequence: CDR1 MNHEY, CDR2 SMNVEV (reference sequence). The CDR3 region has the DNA TGTGCCAGCAGTTATACAGGGGTAGGTGGCTACACCTTC. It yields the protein CASSYTGVGGYTF.

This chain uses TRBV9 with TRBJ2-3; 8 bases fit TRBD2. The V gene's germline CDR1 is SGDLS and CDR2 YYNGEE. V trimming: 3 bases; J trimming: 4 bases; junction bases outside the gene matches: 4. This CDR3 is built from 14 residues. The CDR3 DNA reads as TGTGCCAGCAGCGCGGGACTAGTTGCAGATACGCAGTATTTT. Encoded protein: CASSAGLVADTQYF.

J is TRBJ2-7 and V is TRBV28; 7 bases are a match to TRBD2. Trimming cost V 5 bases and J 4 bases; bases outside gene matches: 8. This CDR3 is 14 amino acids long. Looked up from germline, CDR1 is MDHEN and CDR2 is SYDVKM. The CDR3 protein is CASSPGGSLYEQYF. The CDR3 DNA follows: TGTGCCAGCAGTCCTGGCGGGAGCTTGTACGAGCAGTACTTC.

CDR3 sequence (DNA): TGTGCCACCAGCAGAGGGCCGATGAGGGACGATGGCTACACCTTC. This codes for CATSRGPMRDDGYTF. The chain is built from TRBV15 and TRBJ1-2; a weak D match, TRBD1 (5 bases). From germline, CDR1 is LNHNV and CDR2 YYDKDF (reference sequence). Trimming cost V 1 base and J 6 bases, with 15 bases left between them. The CDR3 runs 15 residues.

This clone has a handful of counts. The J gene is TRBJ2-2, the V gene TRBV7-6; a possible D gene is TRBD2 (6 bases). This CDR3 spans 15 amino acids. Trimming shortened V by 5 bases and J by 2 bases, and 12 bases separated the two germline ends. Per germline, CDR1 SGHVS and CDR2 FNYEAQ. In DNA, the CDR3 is TGTGCCAGCAGCGCGGGACGGTCCAACACCGGGGAGCTGTTTTTT. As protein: CASSAGRSNTGELFF.

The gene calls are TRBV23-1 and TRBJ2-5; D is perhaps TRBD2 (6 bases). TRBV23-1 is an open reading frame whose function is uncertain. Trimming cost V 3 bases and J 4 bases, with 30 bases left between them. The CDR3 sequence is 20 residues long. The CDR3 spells CASSHLTDVGGIANTETQYF. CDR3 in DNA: TGCGCCAGCAGTCATCTAACAGACGTGGGGGGTATCGCCAATACAGAGACCCAGTACTTC.

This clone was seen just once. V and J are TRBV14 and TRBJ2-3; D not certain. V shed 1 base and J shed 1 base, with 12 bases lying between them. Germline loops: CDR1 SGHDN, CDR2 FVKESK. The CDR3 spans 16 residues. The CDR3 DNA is TGTGCCAGCAGCCAAGTCCTCGGCCAGGGCACAGATACGCAGTATTTT. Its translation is CASSQVLGQGTDTQYF.

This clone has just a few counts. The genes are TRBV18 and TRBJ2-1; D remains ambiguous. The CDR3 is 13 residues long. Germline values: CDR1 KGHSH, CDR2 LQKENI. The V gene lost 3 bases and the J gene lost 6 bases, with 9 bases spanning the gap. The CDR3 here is CASSPAKSNEQFF. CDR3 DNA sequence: TGTGCCAGCTCACCCGCTAAGAGCAATGAGCAGTTCTTC.

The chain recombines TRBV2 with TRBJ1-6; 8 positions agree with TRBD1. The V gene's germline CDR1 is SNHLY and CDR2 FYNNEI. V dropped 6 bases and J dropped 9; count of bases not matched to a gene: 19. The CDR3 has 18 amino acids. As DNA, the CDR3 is TGTGCCAGCAGCGCGATAACCCAGACAGGGGTGCAGACTTCACCCCTCCACTTT. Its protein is CASSAITQTGVQTSPLHF.

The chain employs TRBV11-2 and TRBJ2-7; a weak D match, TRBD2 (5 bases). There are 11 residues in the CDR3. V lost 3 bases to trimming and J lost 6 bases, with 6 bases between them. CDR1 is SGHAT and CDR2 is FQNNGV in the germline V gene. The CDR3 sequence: CASSFSVEQYF. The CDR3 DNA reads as TGTGCCAGCAGCTTTAGCGTCGAGCAGTACTTC.

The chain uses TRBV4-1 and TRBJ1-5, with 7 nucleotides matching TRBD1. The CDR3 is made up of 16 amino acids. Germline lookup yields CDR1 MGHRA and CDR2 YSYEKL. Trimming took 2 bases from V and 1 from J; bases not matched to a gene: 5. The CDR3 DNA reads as TGCGCCAGCAGCCAACAGGGGGAAGGAAGCAATCAGCCCCAGCATTTT. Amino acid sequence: CASSQQGEGSNQPQHF.

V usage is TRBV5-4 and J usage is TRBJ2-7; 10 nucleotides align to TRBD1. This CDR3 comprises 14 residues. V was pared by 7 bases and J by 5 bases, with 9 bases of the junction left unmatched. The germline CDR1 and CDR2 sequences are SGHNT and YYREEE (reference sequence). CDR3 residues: CASGEGTGVNEQYF. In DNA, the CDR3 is TGTGCCAGCGGAGAGGGGACAGGGGTCAACGAGCAGTACTTC.

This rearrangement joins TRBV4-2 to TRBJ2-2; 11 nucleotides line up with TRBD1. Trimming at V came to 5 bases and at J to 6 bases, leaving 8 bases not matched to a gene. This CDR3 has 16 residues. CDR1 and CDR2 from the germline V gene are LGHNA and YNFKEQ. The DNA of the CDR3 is TGTGCCAGCAGCGGCCGGGACAGGGGGTGGTCCGGGGAGCTGTTTTTT. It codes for CASSGRDRGWSGELFF.

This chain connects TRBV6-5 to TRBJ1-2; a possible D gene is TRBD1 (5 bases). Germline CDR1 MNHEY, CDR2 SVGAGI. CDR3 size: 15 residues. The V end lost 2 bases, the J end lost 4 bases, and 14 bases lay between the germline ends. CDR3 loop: CASSYDATDFYGYTF. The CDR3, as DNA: TGTGCCAGCAGTTACGATGCGACAGACTTCTATGGCTACACCTTC.

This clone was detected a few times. The CDR3 coding sequence is TGTGCCAGTAGTACCGACAGGGGGCAAGAGACCCAGTACTTC. This sequence encodes CASSTDRGQETQYF. V and J are TRBV19 and TRBJ2-5; the match to TRBD1 covers 9 bases. The germline CDR1 and CDR2 sequences are LNHDA and SQIVND (reference sequence). Trimming removed 4 bases from V and 2 bases from J; junction bases left unmatched: 2. The CDR3 is 14 amino acids.

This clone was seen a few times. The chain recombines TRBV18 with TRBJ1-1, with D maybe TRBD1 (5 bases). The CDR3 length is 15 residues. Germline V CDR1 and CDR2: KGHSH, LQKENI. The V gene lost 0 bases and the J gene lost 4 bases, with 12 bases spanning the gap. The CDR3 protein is CASSPPSGLVTEAFF. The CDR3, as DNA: TGTGCCAGCTCACCACCGTCAGGGCTGGTCACTGAAGCTTTCTTT.

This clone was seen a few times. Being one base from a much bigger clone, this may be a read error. The CDR3 DNA reads TGTGCCAGCAGCCGGACAGGGGATAATTCACCCCTCCACTTT. Amino acid sequence: CASSRTGDNSPLHF. This chain links TRBV7-3 with TRBJ1-6; the match to TRBD1 covers 9 bases. The CDR3 contains 14 residues. The junction had 1 base not matched to a gene; V was cut back by 5 bases and J by 5 bases. Germline values: CDR1 SGHTA, CDR2 FQGTGA.

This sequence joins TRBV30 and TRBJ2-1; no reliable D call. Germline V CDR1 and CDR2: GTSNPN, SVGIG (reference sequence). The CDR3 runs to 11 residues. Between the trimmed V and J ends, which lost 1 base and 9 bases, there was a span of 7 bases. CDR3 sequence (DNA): TGTGCCTGGAGTGGAGGCGGTGAGCAGTTCTTC. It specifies CAWSGGGEQFF.

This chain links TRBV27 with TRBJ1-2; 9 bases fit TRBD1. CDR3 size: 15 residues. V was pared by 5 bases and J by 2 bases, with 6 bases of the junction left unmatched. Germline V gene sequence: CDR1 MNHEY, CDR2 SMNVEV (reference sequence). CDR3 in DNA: TGTGCCAGCAGTCCTAGACAGGGGGGGAACTATGGCTACACCTTC. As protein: CASSPRQGGNYGYTF.

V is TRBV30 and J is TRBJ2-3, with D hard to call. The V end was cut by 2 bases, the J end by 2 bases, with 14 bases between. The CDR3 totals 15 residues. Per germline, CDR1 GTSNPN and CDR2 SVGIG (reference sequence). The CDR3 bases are TGTGCCTGGAGTCTTGCGTGGGCAGTCACAGATACGCAGTATTTT. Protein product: CAWSLAWAVTDTQYF.

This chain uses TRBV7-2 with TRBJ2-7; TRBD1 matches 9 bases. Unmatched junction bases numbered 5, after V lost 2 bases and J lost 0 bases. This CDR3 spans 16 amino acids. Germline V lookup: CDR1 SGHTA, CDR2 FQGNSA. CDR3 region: CASSLTGTGLSYEQYF. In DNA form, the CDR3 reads TGTGCCAGCAGCTTAACCGGGACAGGGCTCTCCTACGAGCAGTACTTC. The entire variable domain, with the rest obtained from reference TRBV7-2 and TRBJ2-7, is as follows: GAGVSQSPSNKVTEKGKDVELRCDPISGHTALYWYRQSLGQGLEFLIYFQGNSAPDKSGLPSDRFSAERTGGSVSTLTIQRTQQEDSAVYLCASSLTGTGLSYEQYFGPGTRLTVT.